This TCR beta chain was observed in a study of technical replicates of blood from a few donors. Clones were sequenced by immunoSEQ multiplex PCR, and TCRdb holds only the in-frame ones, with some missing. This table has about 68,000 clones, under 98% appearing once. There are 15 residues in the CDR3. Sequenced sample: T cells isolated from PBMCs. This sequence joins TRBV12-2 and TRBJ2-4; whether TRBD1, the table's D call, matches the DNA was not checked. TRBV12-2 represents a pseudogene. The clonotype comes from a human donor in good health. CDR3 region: CASRLGGGQVYIQYF. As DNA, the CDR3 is TGTGCAAGTCGCTTAGGAGGGGGACAGGTCTATATTCAGTACTTC.